Below are 4 T cell receptor beta chains sequenced from a single sample in a study of T cell responses to AZD1222 COVID-19 vaccine (dated by TCRdb to the early 2020s). The intended sense of this specimen's time point label: baseline before first vaccination. Receptor amplification or capture employed the immunoSEQ multiplex PCR assay. TCRdb took over this immuneACCESS table, retaining in-frame rearrangements with V and J assigned. Such tables are incomplete; in checked studies, under half of the missing clones stem from an unresolved V gene, and the remainder is unexplained. The sample table lists about 150,000 clones, 88% of them with a count of one. Clones ranked in the top ten supply around 2.3% of the sample. Sequences were derived from peripheral blood, sampled on day 0 of AZD1222 vaccination. The receptors were sampled from an adult in good health.

The chain combines TRBV10-1 with TRBJ1-1; D might be TRBD1 (6 bases). Germline V gene lookup returns CDR1 WNHNN and CDR2 SYGVQD (reference sequence). V was trimmed by 0 bases and J by 3 bases, leaving 11 bases between them. This CDR3 has 15 residues. The CDR3 region is CASSESGATDTEAFF. DNA for the CDR3: TGCGCCAGCAGTGAGTCGGGGGCGACGGACACTGAAGCTTTCTTT.

V gene TRBV20-1 combines with J gene TRBJ2-2; the match to TRBD2 covers 9 bases. The CDR3 consists of 17 residues. The trim removed 3 bases at V and 0 bases at J, leaving 8 bases unmatched. The germline V gene encodes CDR1 DFQATT and CDR2 SNEGSKA (reference sequence). The CDR3 nucleotides are TGCAGTGCTAGTGGGACTAGCTTAAACGCGAACACCGGGGAGCTGTTTTTT. Encoded protein: CSASGTSLNANTGELFF.

This clone was detected a few times. A junction end diverges from the germline sequence, so it may reflect a read error. The chain is built from TRBV6-5 and TRBJ1-6; TRBD1 matches at 7 bases. CDR3 length: 16 residues. Looked up from germline, CDR1 is MNHEY and CDR2 is SVGAGI. CDR3 in DNA: TGTGCCAGCAGTTCAAGACAGGGCTCCGATAATTCACCCCTCCACTTT. It translates to CASSSRQGSDNSPLHF.

CDR3 sequence reads: CATSREPVRGYEQYF. The CDR3, as DNA: TGTGCCACCAGCAGAGAGCCGGTACGGGGGTACGAGCAGTACTTC. The rearrangement joins TRBV15 to TRBJ2-7, with D possibly TRBD2 on 6 matching bases. CDR1 is LNHNV, CDR2 YYDKDF, per germline (reference sequence). Between the trimmed V and J ends, which lost 0 bases and 4 bases, there was a span of 13 bases. The CDR3 totals 15 residues.